This T cell receptor (beta chain) was obtained from a study of CD8+ T cells in alopecia areata. cDNA reverse transcribed from extracted RNA served as the sequencing template. Clones were read by immunoSEQ multiplex PCR, and TCRdb kept only the in-frame ones, dropping some. Of more than 85,000 clones listed, 40% to 45% are singletons. Lesional scalp punch biopsies and peripheral blood were collected from alopecia areata patients. Overall study findings and caveats: Sequenced scalp T cells also include alphabeta T cells resident in normal skin. Among patients, TCR sharing was less clear than in mice, a difference possibly due in part to HLA diversity in the patient population.

V was clipped by 7 bases and J by 4 bases; unmatched bases: 5. The CDR3 has 15 amino acids. Germline V CDR1 and CDR2: SGHRS, YFSETQ. A remark on this clone: What it binds is not known.

Sequenced input: CD4+ T cells sorted from blood. This chain joins TRBV5-1 and TRBJ2-3; the match to TRBD2 covers 14 bases. The source is a human donor with alopecia areata. CDR3: CASRQGLAGADTQYF. In DNA, the CDR3 is TGCGCCAGCCGGCAGGGACTAGCGGGGGCAGATACGCAGTATTTT.